The 28 T cell receptor beta chains presented below share a single source sample, sequenced in a study of T cells in Graves' hyperthyroidism and ophthalmopathy. TCR beta CDR3 sequences were amplified from RNA transcripts. HTBI primers were used for first-round RT-PCR of the TCR CDR3. TCRdb analysed the multiplex PCR reads with MiXCR anew, one entry per CDR3 protein. The table records roughly 360,000 distinct CDR3 sequences, about 13% of them present only once. The specimen sequenced was blood. The receptor set was obtained from a young man with Graves' hyperthyroidism that later progressed to Graves' ophthalmopathy.

This clonotype was seen a few times. The chain is built from TRBV19 and TRBJ1-5, with TRBD1 as a possible D gene (6 bases). V lost 3 bases to trimming and J lost 3 bases, with 15 bases between them. The germline gives CDR1 LNHDA, CDR2 SQIVND (reference sequence). The CDR3 runs 16 residues. CDR3 protein: CASSIQAGANNQPQHF. The DNA of the CDR3 is TGTGCCAGTAGTATTCAAGCAGGGGCTAACAATCAGCCCCAGCATTTT.

The genes are TRBV28 and TRBJ2-6; D uncertain. Trimming stripped 5 bases from V and 0 bases from J, with 11 bases between. Looked up from germline, CDR1 is MDHEN and CDR2 is SYDVKM. The CDR3 spans 16 residues. CDR3 sequence (DNA): TGTGCCAGCAGTCCCAGGTGGGGCTCTGGGGCCAACGTCCTGACTTTC. Its translation is CASSPRWGSGANVLTF.

This clonotype has only a few counts. The rearrangement uses TRBV28 and TRBJ1-1; D is unclear. The CDR3 spans 11 residues. In germline, CDR1 is MDHEN, CDR2 SYDVKM. The CDR3 DNA reads TGTGAAGCAAAGGGGAACACTGAAGCTTTCTTT. Residues: CEAKGNTEAFF.

Comment on this clonotype: One junction end disagrees with the germline gene, perhaps due to a read error. This chain connects TRBV7-9 to TRBJ2-1; the match to TRBD2 covers 9 bases. The CDR3 is 15 amino acids. From germline, CDR1 is SEHNR and CDR2 FQNEAQ (reference sequence). In nucleotides, the CDR3 is TGTGCCAGCACCTTAGCGGGGGAATCCTACAATGAGCAGTTCTTC. This gives the protein CASTLAGESYNEQFF.

This clonotype was recorded at least ten times. J is TRBJ1-1 and V is TRBV2; no firm D call. Trimming took off 11 bases at V and 0 bases at J, with 7 bases between the two ends. CDR3 length equals 11 residues. The germline V gene has CDR1 SNHLY and CDR2 FYNNEI. The chain's CDR3 is CAGTVNTEAFF. The CDR3 DNA follows: TGTGCCGGCACGGTGAACACTGAAGCTTTCTTT.

This clonotype was observed at least ten times. V and J are TRBV5-4 and TRBJ1-1; TRBD1 is a possible D gene (5 bases). V shed 2 bases and J shed 0 bases, with 11 bases lying between them. From germline, CDR1 is SGHNT and CDR2 YYREEE (reference sequence). This CDR3 comprises 15 residues. The CDR3 bases are TGTGCCAGCAGCTTAGGGGTAGGGGTGAACACTGAAGCTTTCTTT. Translating gives CASSLGVGVNTEAFF.

The chain joins TRBV5-4 to TRBJ1-2, with 7 nucleotides matching TRBD1. Germline CDR1 is SGHNT and CDR2 is YYREEE (reference sequence). CDR3 length: 16 residues. Losses at the gene ends were 4 bases for V and 6 bases for J; bases not matched to a gene: 15. The CDR3 loop is CASSLTGALLPHGYTF. In DNA form, the CDR3 reads TGTGCCAGCAGCCTTACAGGGGCATTATTACCCCATGGCTACACCTTC.

There are many counts of this clonotype. The chain combines TRBV12-3 or TRBV12-4 with TRBJ2-2; TRBD1 might be the D (6 bases). V shed 3 bases and J shed 1 base, with 9 bases lying between them. The CDR3 has 15 residues. CDR3 protein: CASSFLTGNTGELFF. The CDR3, as DNA: TGTGCCAGCAGTTTCTTGACAGGGAACACCGGGGAGCTGTTTTTT.

This clonotype showed up many times. This chain connects TRBV18 to TRBJ1-2, with 8 bases fitting TRBD1. CDR1 is KGHSH, CDR2 LQKENI, per germline. CDR3 size: 17 residues. Unmatched junction bases numbered 15, after V lost 3 bases and J lost 6 bases. The CDR3 is CASSPEGTGGSFDGYTF. The CDR3 DNA reads as TGTGCCAGCTCACCGGAAGGGACAGGCGGCAGTTTCGATGGCTACACCTTC.

The chain recombines TRBV7-9 with TRBJ2-1; the match to TRBD1 covers 8 bases. Trimming took 3 bases from V and 6 from J; bases not matched to a gene: 10. CDR3 length: 16 residues. From germline, CDR1 is SEHNR and CDR2 FQNEAQ (reference sequence). In DNA form, the CDR3 reads TGTGCCAGCAGCTTGAGAGTTGGACAGGGTCGCAATGAGCAGTTCTTC. Translation gives CASSLRVGQGRNEQFF.

Many counts were recorded for this clonotype. The chain couples TRBV11-2 to TRBJ2-7, with no clear D. The CDR3 sequence is 15 residues long. V shed 1 base and J shed 2 bases, with 12 bases lying between them. Looked up from germline, CDR1 is SGHAT and CDR2 is FQNNGV. This chain's CDR3 is CASSLVHLTPYEQYF. As DNA, the CDR3 is TGTGCCAGCAGCTTAGTCCACCTTACCCCCTACGAGCAGTACTTC.

V is TRBV4-2 and J is TRBJ1-4, with D hard to call. V was pared by 4 bases and J by 8 bases, with 14 bases between. This CDR3 comprises 14 residues. Germline lookup yields CDR1 LGHNA and CDR2 YNFKEQ. The DNA of the CDR3 is TGTGCCAGCAGCCCCATCGGGGTAGGGGAAAAACTGTTTTTT. Encoded protein: CASSPIGVGEKLFF.

In the case of this clonotype: This may come from a read error, since a much larger clone is one base off. J is TRBJ1-4 and V is TRBV6-1, with D possibly TRBD1 on 6 matching bases. The CDR3 sequence is 15 residues long. Trimming stripped 6 bases from V and 7 bases from J, with 18 bases between. Germline V CDR1 and CDR2: MNHNS, SASEGT. The CDR3 is CASSPPYTGSEKLFF. In DNA form, the CDR3 reads TGTGCCAGCAGCCCTCCCTACACAGGGAGTGAAAAACTGTTTTTT.

Many counts were recorded for this clonotype. The genes are TRBV12-3 or TRBV12-4 and TRBJ1-6, with D possibly matching TRBD1 (5 bases). V was pared by 7 bases and J by 8 bases, with 12 bases between. The CDR3 runs to 13 residues. Here the CDR3 reads CASTRTRDSPLHF. The DNA of the CDR3 is TGTGCCAGCACCAGAACCAGGGATTCACCCCTCCACTTT.

This clonotype was seen repeatedly, ten times or more. The V gene is TRBV12-3 or TRBV12-4, the J gene TRBJ2-7, with 7 positions matching TRBD1. Germline trimming cut 4 bases from V and 5 bases from J; bases unmatched to any gene: 5. The length of the CDR3 is 13 residues. The CDR3 is CASSSRGLDEQYF. DNA for the CDR3: TGTGCCAGCAGTTCGAGGGGGCTTGACGAGCAGTACTTC.

This chain uses TRBV3-1 with TRBJ2-7; D is uncertain. This CDR3 has 14 residues. CDR1 is LGHDT, CDR2 YNNKEL, per germline (reference sequence). V dropped 1 base and J dropped 5 bases, with 12 bases sitting between them. DNA for the CDR3: TGTGCCAGCAGCCAAGCCCCACCTGGAGACGAGCAGTACTTC. Translating it yields CASSQAPPGDEQYF.

A note on this clonotype: The junction departs from germline at one end; a sequencing error may be responsible. In nucleotides, the CDR3 is TGTGGCTGGAGTGTTGGTCAGGGGGCCAATGAGCAGTTCTTC. Translated, it gives CGWSVGQGANEQFF. The V gene is TRBV30, the J gene TRBJ2-1, with TRBD1 identical over 8 bases. Germline CDR1 reads GTSNPN; CDR2 reads SVGIG (reference sequence). The CDR3 covers 14 residues.

This clonotype was seen at least ten times. CDR3 in amino acids: CASSYRLRGDTQYF. The DNA for the CDR3 is TGTGCCAGCAGTTATCGACTGAGGGGAGATACGCAGTATTTT. This chain links TRBV12-3 or TRBV12-4 with TRBJ2-3; perhaps D is TRBD1 or TRBD2 (5 bases each). Trimming left V 4 bases short and J 5 bases short, with 13 bases between. This CDR3 region has 14 residues.

This clonotype was detected only a few times. V and J are TRBV11-3 and TRBJ2-7; TRBD1 aligns across 9 bases. Per the germline V gene, CDR1 is SGHNT and CDR2 is YENEEA. The CDR3 is 15 residues long. The V and J ends lost 5 bases and 6 bases, in that order; junction bases with no gene match: 11. CDR3 sequence (DNA): TGTGCCAGCAGCACCTACCGGGACAGGGCCTCCGAGCAGTACTTC. Encoded protein: CASSTYRDRASEQYF. The full variable domain, its missing parts supplied by reference TRBV11-3 and TRBJ2-7, is EAGVVQSPRYKIIEKKQPVAFWCNPISGHNTLYWYLQNLGQGPELLIRYENEEAVDDSQLPKDRFSAERLKGVDSTLKIQPAELGDSAVYLCASSTYRDRASEQYFGPGTRLTVT.

This clonotype was seen repeatedly, ten times or more. V usage is TRBV24-1 and J usage is TRBJ1-2; unclear D gene. This CDR3 contains 14 residues. V was trimmed by 5 bases and J by 2 bases, leaving 11 bases between them. From germline, CDR1 is KGHDR and CDR2 SFDVKD. CDR3 bases: TGTGCCACCAGTGGGCAGGCGCCGAACTATGGCTACACCTTC. It translates to CATSGQAPNYGYTF.

Of note for this clonotype: One base away lies a much larger clone, so this may be a sequencing read error. The chain couples TRBV6-1 to TRBJ2-1, with 9 positions matching TRBD1. Looked up from germline, CDR1 is MNHNS and CDR2 is SASEGT. V trimming: 6 bases; J trimming: 5 bases; junction bases outside the gene matches: 5. The CDR3 extends over 14 amino acids. The CDR3 DNA reads as TGTGCCAGCAGCCCCGGGACAGGGCACAATGAGCAGTTCTTC. Translating it yields CASSPGTGHNEQFF.

This clonotype turned up a few times. This may come from a read error, since a much larger clone is one base off. The chain is built from TRBV7-6 and TRBJ2-3; D remains unclear. With 5 bases removed from V and 1 base from J, the gap between germline ends came to 7 bases. Germline CDR1 SGHVS, CDR2 FNYEAQ. There are 13 residues in the CDR3. CDR3 sequence (DNA): TGTGCCAGCAGCCAAGGGCGCACAGATACGCAGTATTTT. Its translation is CASSQGRTDTQYF. The variable domain in full, with the rest retrieved from reference TRBV7-6 and TRBJ2-3, is GAGVSQSPRYKVTKRGQDVALRCDPISGHVSLYWYRQALGQGPEFLTYFNYEAQQDKSGLPNDRFSAERPEGSISTLTIQRTEQRDSAMYRCASSQGRTDTQYFGPGTRLTVL.

In this sample, this clonotype turned up many times. This chain uses TRBV18 with TRBJ2-1; no clear D. CDR1 and CDR2 from the germline V gene are KGHSH and LQKENI. The CDR3 runs to 14 residues. The V and J ends lost 3 bases and 6 bases respectively, with 12 bases between them. In DNA form, the CDR3 reads TGTGCCAGCTCACCGTCTAGACCAGCCAATGAGCAGTTCTTC. Protein: CASSPSRPANEQFF.

This clonotype appeared many times. The chain recombines TRBV20-1 with TRBJ1-2, with no clear D. The CDR3 runs to 11 residues. Germline CDR1 reads DFQATT; CDR2 reads SNEGSKA (reference sequence). V lost 6 bases and J 7 bases, leaving 12 bases between the germline ends. DNA for the CDR3: TGCAGTGCCGAAGACCGTCCTGGCTACACCTTC. Its translation: CSAEDRPGYTF.

The chain couples TRBV7-9 to TRBJ2-5; the match to TRBD2 covers 9 bases. Trimming took 1 base from V and 3 from J; bases not matched to a gene: 3. The CDR3 is 15 amino acids. Germline V gene data show CDR1 as SEHNR and CDR2 as FQNEAQ (reference sequence). The CDR3 reads CASSLGVAGEETQYF. The CDR3 region has the DNA TGTGCCAGCAGCTTAGGGGTAGCGGGGGAAGAGACCCAGTACTTC.

There are a few counts of this clonotype. The genes are TRBV6-1 and TRBJ2-7; D is uncertain. This CDR3 has 14 amino acids. Trimming cost V 0 bases and J 0 bases, with 6 bases left between them. Germline CDR1 MNHNS, CDR2 SASEGT. The CDR3 loop is CASSEAVSSYEQYF. CDR3 DNA: TGTGCCAGCAGTGAAGCAGTGAGCTCCTACGAGCAGTACTTC.

This clonotype came up many times. This chain joins TRBV6-2 or TRBV6-3 and TRBJ1-5; no firm D call. Between the trimmed V and J ends, which lost 7 bases and 6 bases, there was a span of 25 bases. Germline CDR1 MNHEY, CDR2 SVGEGT. The CDR3 length is 17 residues. CDR3 loop: CASTPRCRWSVSQPQHF. The CDR3 bases are TGTGCCAGCACCCCTCGTTGTCGATGGTCGGTTTCTCAGCCCCAGCATTTT.

There are many counts of this clonotype. The J gene is TRBJ1-1, the V gene TRBV5-5; D is undetermined. V lost 4 bases, J lost 1 base, and 14 bases lay in between. CDR1 is SGHKS and CDR2 is YYEKEE in the germline V gene (reference sequence). The CDR3 covers 15 residues. Here the CDR3 DNA reads TGTGCCAGCAGCCGACGGGGTGATCCGAACACTGAAGCTTTCTTT. This codes for CASSRRGDPNTEAFF. The full variable domain, its missing parts supplied by reference TRBV5-5 and TRBJ1-1, is DAGVTQSPTHLIKTRGQQVTLRCSPISGHKSVSWYQQVLGQGPQFIFQYYEKEERGRGNFPDRFSARQFPNYSSELNVNALLLGDSALYLCASSRRGDPNTEAFFGQGTRLTVV.